These 6 T cell receptor beta chains originate from one sample sequenced in a study of CD8+CD57+ T cells in acquired aplastic anemia. It was patients with CD8+CD57+ cell expansion by flow cytometry who were chosen for sequencing. The study profiled TCR beta VDJ and CDR3 using genomic DNA as template. TCRdb passed the reads through MiXCR, listing each CDR3 protein once. The data hold roughly 190,000 distinct CDR3 sequences, with around 47% observed a single time. The sample consisted of sorted CD4+, CD8+, or CD8+CD57+ T cells (not recorded which) from PBMCs. The receptor set was obtained from a human donor with aplastic anemia.

This chain joins TRBV29-1 and TRBJ1-2, with D possibly being TRBD1 (5 bases). Germline CDR1 is SQVTM and CDR2 is ANQGSEA. The CDR3 is 11 amino acids. The chain's CDR3 is CSVQEYYGYTF. The DNA for the CDR3 is TGCAGTGTACAGGAGTACTATGGCTACACCTTC.

The chain has TRBV18 and TRBJ2-1; D call uncertain. V was pared by 1 base and J by 7 bases, with 5 bases between. The CDR3 extends over 12 amino acids. CDR1 is KGHSH and CDR2 is LQKENI in the germline V gene. The CDR3 nucleotides read TGTGCCAGCTCACCACAGGCGAATGAGCAGTTCTTC. Its protein product is CASSPQANEQFF.

The sample holds many counts of this clonotype. The CDR3 DNA sequence: TGTGCCACCAGTGATTTGAGTCCGGGACAGGGACACGGGGAGCTGTTTTTT. The encoded protein is CATSDLSPGQGHGELFF. J is TRBJ2-2 and V is TRBV24-1; 9 bases fit TRBD1. Germline values: CDR1 KGHDR, CDR2 SFDVKD. The V and J ends lost 0 bases and 7 bases, in that order; junction bases with no gene match: 8. The CDR3 length is 17 residues.

This clonotype turned up a few times. The gene calls are TRBV30 and TRBJ2-7; 8 positions agree with TRBD2. Germline assignment: CDR1 GTSNPN and CDR2 SVGIG (reference sequence). This CDR3 is 12 amino acids long. Trimming cost V 2 bases and J 4 bases; bases outside gene matches: 1. CDR3 loop: CAWSPGGYEQYF. CDR3 bases: TGTGCCTGGAGTCCGGGAGGGTACGAGCAGTACTTC.

This clonotype was recorded many times. The chain links TRBV5-1 to TRBJ2-7; D unclear. V was cut by 0 bases and J by 3 bases, with 7 bases left in between. Germline V gives CDR1 SGHRS, CDR2 YFSETQ. The CDR3 totals 13 residues. This CDR3 is CASSLGSFYEQYF. The CDR3 DNA follows: TGCGCCAGCAGCTTGGGGAGTTTCTACGAGCAGTACTTC.

This clonotype was observed many times. The V gene is TRBV6-2 or TRBV6-3, the J gene TRBJ2-7, with D possibly matching TRBD1 (6 bases). CDR1 is MNHEY, CDR2 SVGEGT, per germline. V dropped 6 bases and J dropped 7 bases, with 10 bases sitting between them. The CDR3 sequence is 11 residues long. The CDR3 DNA reads TGTGCCAGCAGACAGGGTTGGGAGCAGTACTTC. Translating it yields CASRQGWEQYF.